This T cell receptor beta chain came from a study of Ad26.COV2.S vaccination and SARS-CoV-2 variants. This clone was recorded only once. No antigen is known for it. The method was immunoSEQ multiplex PCR; TCRdb's version includes in-frame clones alone and lacks a portion of them. The sample consists of 100,000 or so clones, around 82% of them appearing once. V was clipped by 4 bases and J by 3 bases, with 10 bases between them. CDR3 length: 15 amino acids. The germline CDR1 and CDR2 sequences are LNHDA and SQIVND (reference sequence). Notes on the study in general: It was vaccine recipients, not placebo recipients, who had the higher spike-specific TCR breadth. Participants given vaccine showed non-spike TCR breadth similar to that of placebo recipients.

The sequencing here drew on peripheral blood, taken after recovery from COVID-19. The TCR comes from a human donor who had recovered from COVID-19. The rearrangement joins TRBV19 to TRBJ1-6, with D perhaps TRBD1 (6 bases). The CDR3: CASSTGDIYNSPLHF. The CDR3, as DNA: TGTGCCAGTAGTACCGGGGACATCTATAATTCACCCCTCCACTTT.